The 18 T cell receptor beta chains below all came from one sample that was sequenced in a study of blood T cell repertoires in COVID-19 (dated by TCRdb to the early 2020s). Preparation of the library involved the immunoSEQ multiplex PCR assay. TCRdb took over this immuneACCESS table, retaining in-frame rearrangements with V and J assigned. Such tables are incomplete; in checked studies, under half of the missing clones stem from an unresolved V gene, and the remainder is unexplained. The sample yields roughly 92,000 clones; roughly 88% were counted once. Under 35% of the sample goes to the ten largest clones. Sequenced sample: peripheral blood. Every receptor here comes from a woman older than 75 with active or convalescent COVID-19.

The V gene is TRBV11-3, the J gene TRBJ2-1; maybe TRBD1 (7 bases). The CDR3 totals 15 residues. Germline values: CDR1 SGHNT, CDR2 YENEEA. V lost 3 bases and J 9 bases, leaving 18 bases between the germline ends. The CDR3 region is CASSFSGGTQGEQFF. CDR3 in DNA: TGTGCCAGCAGCTTCTCAGGGGGGACACAAGGTGAGCAGTTCTTC. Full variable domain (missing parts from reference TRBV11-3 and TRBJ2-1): EAGVVQSPRYKIIEKKQPVAFWCNPISGHNTLYWYLQNLGQGPELLIRYENEEAVDDSQLPKDRFSAERLKGVDSTLKIQPAELGDSAVYLCASSFSGGTQGEQFFGPGTRLTVL.

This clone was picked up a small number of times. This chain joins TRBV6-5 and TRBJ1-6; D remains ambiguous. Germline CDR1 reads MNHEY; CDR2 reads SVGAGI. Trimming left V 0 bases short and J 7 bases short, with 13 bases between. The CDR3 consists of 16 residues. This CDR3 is CASSYSINRLNSPLHF. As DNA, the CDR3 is TGTGCCAGCAGTTACTCAATAAACAGACTAAATTCACCCCTCCACTTT.

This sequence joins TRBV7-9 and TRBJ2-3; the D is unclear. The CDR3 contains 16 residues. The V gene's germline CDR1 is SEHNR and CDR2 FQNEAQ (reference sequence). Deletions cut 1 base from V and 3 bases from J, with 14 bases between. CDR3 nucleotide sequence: TGTGCCAGCAGCTTAGAAAGACATGTACGGACAGATACGCAGTATTTT. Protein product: CASSLERHVRTDTQYF.

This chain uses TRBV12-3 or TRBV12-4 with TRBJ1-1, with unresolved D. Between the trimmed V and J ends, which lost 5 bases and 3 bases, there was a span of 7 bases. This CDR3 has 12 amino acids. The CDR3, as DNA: TGTGCCAGCAGTCTGAGGGACACTGAAGCTTTCTTT. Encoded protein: CASSLRDTEAFF.

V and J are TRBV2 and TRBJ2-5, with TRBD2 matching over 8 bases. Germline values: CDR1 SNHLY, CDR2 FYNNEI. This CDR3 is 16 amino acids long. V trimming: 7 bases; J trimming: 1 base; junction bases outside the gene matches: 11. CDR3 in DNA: TGTGCCAGCATACTAACCCCGACTAGCGCCCAAGAGACCCAGTACTTC. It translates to CASILTPTSAQETQYF.

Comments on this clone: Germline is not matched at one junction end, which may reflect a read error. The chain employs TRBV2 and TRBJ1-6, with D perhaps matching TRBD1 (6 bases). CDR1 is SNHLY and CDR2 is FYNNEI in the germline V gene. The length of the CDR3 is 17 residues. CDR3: CASSQDSGGSNNSPLHF. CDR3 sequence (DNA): TGTGCCAGCAGTCAAGACTCTGGGGGCTCCAATAATTCACCCCTCCACTTT.

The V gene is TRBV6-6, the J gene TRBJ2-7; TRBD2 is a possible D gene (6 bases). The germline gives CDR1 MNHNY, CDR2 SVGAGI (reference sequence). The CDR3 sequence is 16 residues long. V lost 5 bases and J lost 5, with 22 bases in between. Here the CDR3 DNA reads TGTGCCAGCAGTCCCCAGCGGTTGCGGGGTGGGGACGAGCAGTACTTC. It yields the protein CASSPQRLRGGDEQYF.

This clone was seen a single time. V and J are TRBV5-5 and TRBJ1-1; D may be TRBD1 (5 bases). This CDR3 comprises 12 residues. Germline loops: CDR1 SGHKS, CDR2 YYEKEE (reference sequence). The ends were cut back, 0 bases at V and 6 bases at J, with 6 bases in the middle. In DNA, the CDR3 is TGTGCCAGCAGCTTGGAGACAGCTGAAGCTTTCTTT. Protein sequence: CASSLETAEAFF.

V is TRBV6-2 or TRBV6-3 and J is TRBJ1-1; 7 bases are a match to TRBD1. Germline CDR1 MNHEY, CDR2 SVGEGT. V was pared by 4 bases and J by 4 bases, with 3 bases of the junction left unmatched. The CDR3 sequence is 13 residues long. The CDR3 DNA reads TGTGCCAGCAGTTCACAGGGGTTCACTGAAGCTTTCTTT. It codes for CASSSQGFTEAFF.

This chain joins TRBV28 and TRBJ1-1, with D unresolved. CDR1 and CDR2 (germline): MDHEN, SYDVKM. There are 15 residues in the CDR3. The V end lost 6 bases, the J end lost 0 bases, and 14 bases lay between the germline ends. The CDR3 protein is CASSYIPRLNTEAFF. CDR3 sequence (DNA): TGTGCCAGCAGCTATATACCGCGGCTGAACACTGAAGCTTTCTTT.

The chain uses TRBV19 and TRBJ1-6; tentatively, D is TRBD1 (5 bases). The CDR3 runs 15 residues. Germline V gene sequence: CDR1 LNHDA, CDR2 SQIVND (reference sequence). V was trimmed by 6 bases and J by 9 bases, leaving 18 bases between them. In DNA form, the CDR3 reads TGTGCCAGTAGATGGGCAGGGATCGAGTTTTCACCCCTCCACTTT. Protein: CASRWAGIEFSPLHF.

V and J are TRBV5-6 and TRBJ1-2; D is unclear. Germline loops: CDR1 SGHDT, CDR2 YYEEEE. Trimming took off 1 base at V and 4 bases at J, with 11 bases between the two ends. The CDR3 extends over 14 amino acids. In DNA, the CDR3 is TGTGCCAGCAGCTTGACGGAGTTCGTCTATGGCTACACCTTC. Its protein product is CASSLTEFVYGYTF.

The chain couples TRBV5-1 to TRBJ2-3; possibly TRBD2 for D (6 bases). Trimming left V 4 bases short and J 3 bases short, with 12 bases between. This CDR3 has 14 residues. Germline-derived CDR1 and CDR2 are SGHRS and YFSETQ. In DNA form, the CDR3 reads TGCGCCAGCAGCCCCGACCGGGGGACAGATACGCAGTATTTT. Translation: CASSPDRGTDTQYF.

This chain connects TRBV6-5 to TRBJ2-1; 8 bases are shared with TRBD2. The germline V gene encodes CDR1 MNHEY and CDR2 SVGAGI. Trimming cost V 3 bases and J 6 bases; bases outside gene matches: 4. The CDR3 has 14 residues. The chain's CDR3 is CASSYYREGNEQFF. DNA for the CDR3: TGTGCCAGCAGTTATTACCGGGAGGGCAATGAGCAGTTCTTC.

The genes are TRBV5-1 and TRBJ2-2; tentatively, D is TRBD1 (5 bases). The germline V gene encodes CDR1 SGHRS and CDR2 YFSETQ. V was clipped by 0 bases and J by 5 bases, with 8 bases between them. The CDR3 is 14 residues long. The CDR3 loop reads CASSLDRLTGELFF. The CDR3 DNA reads TGCGCCAGCAGCTTGGACAGGCTTACCGGGGAGCTGTTTTTT.

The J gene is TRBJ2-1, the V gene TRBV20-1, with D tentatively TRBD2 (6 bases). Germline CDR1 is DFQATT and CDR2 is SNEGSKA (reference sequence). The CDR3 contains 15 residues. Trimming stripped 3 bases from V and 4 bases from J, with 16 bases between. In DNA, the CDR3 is TGCAGTGCTAGTACCCTAGCGAGAGCGTACAATGAGCAGTTCTTC. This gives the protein CSASTLARAYNEQFF.

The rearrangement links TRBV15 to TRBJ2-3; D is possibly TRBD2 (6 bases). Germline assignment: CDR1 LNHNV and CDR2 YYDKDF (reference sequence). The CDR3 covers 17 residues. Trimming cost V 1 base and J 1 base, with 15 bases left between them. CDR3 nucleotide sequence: TGTGCCACCAGCAGAGGCCCGCGGGGAGCTGGCACAGATACGCAGTATTTT. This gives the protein CATSRGPRGAGTDTQYF.

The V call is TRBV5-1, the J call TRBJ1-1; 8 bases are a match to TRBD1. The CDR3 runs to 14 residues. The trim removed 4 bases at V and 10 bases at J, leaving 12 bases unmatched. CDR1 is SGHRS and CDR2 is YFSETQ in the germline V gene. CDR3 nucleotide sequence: TGCGCCAGCAGCGAAGCCTTGGGACAGGCGGGAGCTTTCTTT. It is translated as CASSEALGQAGAFF.